A few counts support the clone carrying this TCR beta chain. Its antigen is as yet unknown. CDR3 of TCR beta was amplified by multiplex PCR that used 32 V and 13 J primers. Each CDR3 protein is one row after TCRdb ran MiXCR on the multiplex PCR reads. Of 12,000 to 15,000 distinct CDR3 sequences in the sample, approximately 30% are singletons; the top ten hold 12% to 15%. The template consisted of bulk tumor genomic DNA, with roughly 0.55 ug used per sample. Several far-apart biopsies were taken per primary tumor during surgery. The cohort was untreated, with newly diagnosed non-small cell lung cancer undergoing curative surgery. Patients with newly diagnosed non-small cell lung cancer who underwent surgery with curative intent served as donors. The data originate from a study of immune heterogeneity within non-small cell lung tumors. Looking at the study overall: Classification of the tumors gave a few squamous cell carcinomas, around 9 non-squamous carcinomas and 1 not otherwise specified. Regarding the study as a whole: Recurrence of the same dominant CDR3 beta clonotypes was seen across tumor sites within a patient, and site-unique high-frequency clones were present alongside them. The study found that local T-cell clonality correlated moderately but significantly with local tumor mutational burden (R about 0.34).

Germline CDR1 SQVTM, CDR2 ANQGSEA. The CDR3 extends over 14 amino acids. The sequencing sample was made of lung tumor tissue. This TCR derives from a woman in her forties or fifties with non-small cell lung cancer. V is TRBV29-1 and J is TRBJ2-5, with TRBD2 identical over 13 bases. CDR3 in amino acids: CGAGLAGDVETQYF. CDR3 DNA: TGCGGCGCAGGACTAGCGGGAGACGTAGAGACCCAGTACTTC.